Below, one T cell receptor beta chain is given with its context. The antigen is not known. These data belong to a study of shared clonotypes between healthy human individuals. Terminally differentiated effector memory CD45RA+ cells were left out of the naive CD8 fraction, which was CD45RO-negative and positively selected for CCR7. Deep-level settings were used for running the assay. Every subset's genomic DNA went evenly onto several immunoSEQ plates. Under the authors' procedure: Quality scores were absent from the junction-only immunoSEQ sequences, so filtering differed. The method was immunoSEQ multiplex PCR; TCRdb's version includes in-frame clones alone and lacks a portion of them. The DNA was the basis for D and trimming; V, J and clone size are from that table. The sample records roughly 2 million clones, around 96% being singletons. This CDR3 has 15 residues. Germline V gene data show CDR1 as SGHAT and CDR2 as FQNNGV. V was trimmed by 5 bases and J by 9 bases, leaving 20 bases between them.

Whole-study results and caveats: Memory subsets generally showed lower estimated richness than naive subsets.

The source material was naive CD8+ T cells sorted from blood. The chain links TRBV11-2 to TRBJ2-1; D may correspond to TRBD1 or TRBD2 (5 bases each). The receptor comes from a man younger than 35 in good health. The CDR3 DNA reads TGTGCCAGCAGCCTAACTAGGGGAGCTTGGGTTGAGCAGTTCTTC. It codes for CASSLTRGAWVEQFF.